This T cell receptor (beta chain) was obtained from a study of blood T cell repertoires in COVID-19. Some clones are missing from TCRdb's copy, which holds only in-frame ones; the method was immunoSEQ multiplex PCR. The table records tens of thousands of clones, over 75% of them present only once. The sample taken for sequencing was peripheral blood. The TCR sequence derives from a middle-aged woman with acute or convalescent COVID-19.

CDR3 bases: TGTGCCAGCAGCTATAGAAATGCGGGGGTTGAAGCTTTCTTT. It specifies CASSYRNAGVEAFF. The rearrangement uses TRBV7-9 and TRBJ1-1; possible D gene TRBD1, 5 bases. Germline CDR1 SEHNR, CDR2 FQNEAQ (reference sequence). The CDR3 extends over 14 amino acids. V lost 4 bases to trimming and J lost 7 bases, with 16 bases between them. The full variable domain, rest sourced from reference TRBV7-9 and TRBJ1-1, is DTGVSQNPRHKITKRGQNVTFRCDPISEHNRLYWYRQTLGQGPEFLTYFQNEAQLEKSRLLSDRFSAERPKGSFSTLEIQRTEQGDSAMYLCASSYRNAGVEAFFGQGTRLTVV.